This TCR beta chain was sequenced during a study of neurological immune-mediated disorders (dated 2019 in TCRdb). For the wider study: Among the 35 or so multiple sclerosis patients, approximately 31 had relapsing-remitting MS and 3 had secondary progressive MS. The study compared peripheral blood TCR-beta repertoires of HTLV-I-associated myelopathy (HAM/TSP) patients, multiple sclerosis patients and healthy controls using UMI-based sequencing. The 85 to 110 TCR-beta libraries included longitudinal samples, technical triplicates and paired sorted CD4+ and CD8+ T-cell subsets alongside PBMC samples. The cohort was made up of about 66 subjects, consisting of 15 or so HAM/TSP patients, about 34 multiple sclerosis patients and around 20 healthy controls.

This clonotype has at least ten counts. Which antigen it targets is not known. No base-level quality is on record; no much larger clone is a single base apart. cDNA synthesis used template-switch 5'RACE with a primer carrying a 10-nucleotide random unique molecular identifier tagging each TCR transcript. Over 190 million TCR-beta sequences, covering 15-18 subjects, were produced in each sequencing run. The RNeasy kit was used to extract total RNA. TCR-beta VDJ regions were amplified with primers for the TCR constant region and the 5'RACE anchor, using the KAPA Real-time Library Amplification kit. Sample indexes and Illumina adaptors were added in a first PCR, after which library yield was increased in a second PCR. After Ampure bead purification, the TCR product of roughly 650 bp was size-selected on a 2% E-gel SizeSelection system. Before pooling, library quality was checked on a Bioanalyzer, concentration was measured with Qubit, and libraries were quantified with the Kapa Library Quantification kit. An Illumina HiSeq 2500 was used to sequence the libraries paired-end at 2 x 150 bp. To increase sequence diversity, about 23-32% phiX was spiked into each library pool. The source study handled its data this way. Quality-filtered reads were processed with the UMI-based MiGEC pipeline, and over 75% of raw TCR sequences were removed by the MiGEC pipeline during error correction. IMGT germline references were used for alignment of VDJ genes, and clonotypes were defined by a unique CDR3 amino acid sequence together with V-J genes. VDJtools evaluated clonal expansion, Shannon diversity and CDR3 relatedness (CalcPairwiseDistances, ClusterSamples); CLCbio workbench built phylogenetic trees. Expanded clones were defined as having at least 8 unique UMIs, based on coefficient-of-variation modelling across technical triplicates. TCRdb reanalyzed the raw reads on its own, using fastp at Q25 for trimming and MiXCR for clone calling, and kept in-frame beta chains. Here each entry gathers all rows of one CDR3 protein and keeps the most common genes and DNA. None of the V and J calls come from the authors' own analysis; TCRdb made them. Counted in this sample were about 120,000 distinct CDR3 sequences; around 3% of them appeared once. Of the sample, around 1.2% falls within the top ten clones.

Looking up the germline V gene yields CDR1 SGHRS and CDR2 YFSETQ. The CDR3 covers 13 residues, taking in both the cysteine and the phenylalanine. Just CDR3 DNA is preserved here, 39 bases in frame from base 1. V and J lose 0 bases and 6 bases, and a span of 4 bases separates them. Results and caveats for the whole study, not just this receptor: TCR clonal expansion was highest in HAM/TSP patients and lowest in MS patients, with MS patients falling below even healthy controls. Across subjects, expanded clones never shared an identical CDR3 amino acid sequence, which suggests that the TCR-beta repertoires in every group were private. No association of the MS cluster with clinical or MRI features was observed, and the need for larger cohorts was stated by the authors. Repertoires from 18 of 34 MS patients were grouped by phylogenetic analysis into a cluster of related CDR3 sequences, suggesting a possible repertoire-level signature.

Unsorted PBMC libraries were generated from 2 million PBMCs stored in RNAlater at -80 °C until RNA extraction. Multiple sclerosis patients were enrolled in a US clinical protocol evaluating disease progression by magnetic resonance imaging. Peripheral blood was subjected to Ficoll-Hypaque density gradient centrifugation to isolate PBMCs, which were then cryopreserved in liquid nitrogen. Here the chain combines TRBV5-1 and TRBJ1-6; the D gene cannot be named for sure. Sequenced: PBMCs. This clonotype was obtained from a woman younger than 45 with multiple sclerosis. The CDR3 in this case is CASSLVTNSPLHF. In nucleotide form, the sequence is TGCGCCAGCAGCTTGGTAACTAATTCACCCCTCCACTTT.